Below are 19 T cell receptor beta chains sequenced from a single sample in a study of PD-1 blockade in classical Hodgkin lymphoma. Clones were sequenced by immunoSEQ multiplex PCR, and TCRdb holds only the in-frame ones, with some missing. The table has about 17,000 clones, more than 60% seen once; the top ten hold 1.5% to 2%. Time point indicated: cycle 4 day 1 (C4D1), after less than 7 weeks of nivolumab. Relapses following autologous stem cell transplantation were seen in all patients, with brentuximab vedotin exposure varying. Researchers used magnetic negative selection to pull out pure CD4+ T cells from thawed PBMCs. The specimen was CD4+ T cells from blood, collected before the fourth cycle of nivolumab. These receptors were obtained from a human donor with classical Hodgkin lymphoma.

V is TRBV29-1 and J is TRBJ2-1; 8 nucleotides match TRBD2. CDR1 SQVTM and CDR2 ANQGSEA come from the germline V gene. The CDR3 runs 15 residues. The trim removed 4 bases at V and 4 bases at J, leaving 9 bases unmatched. The CDR3 loop reads CSVGVAGRPYNEQFF. Written as DNA, the CDR3 is TGCAGCGTTGGAGTAGCGGGACGCCCGTACAATGAGCAGTTCTTC.

The chain carries TRBV28 and TRBJ1-5; possible D gene TRBD1, 6 bases. The length of the CDR3 is 16 residues. Germline CDR1 and CDR2: MDHEN and SYDVKM. V was cut by 3 bases and J by 0 bases, with 12 bases left in between. CDR3 nucleotides: TGTGCCAGCAGTTTGACCGACAGGTATAGCAATCAGCCCCAGCATTTT. As protein: CASSLTDRYSNQPQHF. Supplemented by reference TRBV28 and TRBJ1-5, the full variable domain reads DVKVTQSSRYLVKRTGEKVFLECVQDMDHENMFWYRQDPGLGLRLIYFSYDVKMKEKGDIPEGYSVSREKKERFSLILESASTNQTSMYLCASSLTDRYSNQPQHFGDGTRLSIL.

The genes are TRBV11-1 and TRBJ2-1; 13 bases map to TRBD2. Germline-derived CDR1 and CDR2 are SGHAT and FQDESV (reference sequence). Germline trimming cut 5 bases from V and 0 bases from J; bases unmatched to any gene: 7. This CDR3 is 18 amino acids long. CDR3 residues: CASSPHRTSGSSYNEQFF. The CDR3, as DNA: TGTGCCAGCAGCCCCCACCGGACTAGCGGGAGCTCCTACAATGAGCAGTTCTTC. Full variable domain (rest looked up from reference TRBV11-1 and TRBJ2-1): EAEVAQSPRYKITEKSQAVAFWCDPISGHATLYWYRQILGQGPELLVQFQDESVVDDSQLPKDRFSAERLKGVDSTLKIQPAELGDSAMYLCASSPHRTSGSSYNEQFFGPGTRLTVL.

The V call is TRBV5-1, the J call TRBJ2-3; D unresolved. This CDR3 region has 12 residues. CDR1 is SGHRS, CDR2 YFSETQ, per germline. The V and J ends lost 0 bases and 2 bases respectively, with 1 base between them. CDR3 DNA: TGCGCCAGCAGCTTGGCCACAGATACGCAGTATTTT. Protein product: CASSLATDTQYF.

The V and J genes are TRBV5-1 and TRBJ2-7; 9 bases map to TRBD2. Germline trimming cut 5 bases from V and 2 bases from J; bases unmatched to any gene: 5. The length of the CDR3 is 14 residues. Per the germline V gene, CDR1 is SGHRS and CDR2 is YFSETQ. CDR3 nucleotide sequence: TGCGCCAGCAGAGGCGGGGGGGGCCCCTACGAGCAGTACTTC. Translated, it gives CASRGGGGPYEQYF.

The gene calls are TRBV9 and TRBJ2-1; a weak D match, TRBD1 (6 bases). V lost 6 bases, J lost 2 bases, and 15 bases lay in between. Per the germline V gene, CDR1 is SGDLS and CDR2 is YYNGEE. The CDR3 contains 15 residues. CDR3 sequence: CASTNSGDPYNEQFF. In DNA form, the CDR3 reads TGTGCCAGCACCAACTCAGGGGATCCCTACAATGAGCAGTTCTTC. The complete variable domain, with remaining parts taken from reference TRBV9 and TRBJ2-1, reads DSGVTQTPKHLITATGQRVTLRCSPRSGDLSVYWYQQSLDQGLQFLIQYYNGEERAKGNILERFSAQQFPDLHSELNLSSLELGDSALYFCASTNSGDPYNEQFFGPGTRLTVL.

The rearrangement uses TRBV5-4 and TRBJ2-5, with 7 bases fitting TRBD2. Germline CDR1 is SGHNT and CDR2 is YYREEE (reference sequence). After removal of 3 bases from V and 11 bases from J, the junction contained 10 bases not matched to a gene. The CDR3 is made up of 13 amino acids. The CDR3 DNA follows: TGTGCCAGCAGCTCTACATTCGGGCGGGAGCAGTACTTC. This encodes CASSSTFGREQYF. The whole variable domain, remainder taken from reference TRBV5-4 and TRBJ2-5, is ETGVTQSPTHLIKTRGQQVTLRCSSQSGHNTVSWYQQALGQGPQFIFQYYREEENGRGNFPPRFSGLQFPNYSSELNVNALELDDSALYLCASSSTFGREQYFGPGTRLLVL.

Only a few counts were recorded for this clone. The rearrangement uses TRBV2 and TRBJ1-5, with 10 nucleotides matching TRBD1. Trimming took 5 bases from V and 6 from J; bases not matched to a gene: 4. CDR3 size: 14 residues. Per the germline V gene, CDR1 is SNHLY and CDR2 is FYNNEI. The DNA for the CDR3 is TGTGCCAGCAGTTGGGGACAGGGGATTCAGCCCCAGCATTTT. Protein sequence: CASSWGQGIQPQHF.

V gene TRBV19 combines with J gene TRBJ2-1; D is uncertain. The CDR3 covers 15 residues. The V and J ends lost 6 bases and 5 bases respectively, with 17 bases between them. Germline CDR1 and CDR2: LNHDA and SQIVND (reference sequence). CDR3 in DNA: TGTGCCAGTAGGGATTGGGGTAAACTTAACAATGAGCAGTTCTTC. Encoded protein: CASRDWGKLNNEQFF.

This clone appeared a single time. The gene calls are TRBV10-1 and TRBJ2-7, with 8 bases matching TRBD1. CDR3 size: 14 residues. The ends lost 6 bases at V and 6 bases at J; junction bases unmatched: 10. Germline V gene data show CDR1 as WNHNN and CDR2 as SYGVQD (reference sequence). The CDR3 is CASSATGGLGEQYF. CDR3 in DNA: TGCGCCAGCAGCGCTACAGGGGGGCTTGGCGAGCAGTACTTC.

This clone has only one observation. The chain carries TRBV6-5 and TRBJ1-5; D ambiguous. This CDR3 is built from 13 residues. Deletions cut 5 bases from V and 5 bases from J, with 10 bases between. Germline V gene data show CDR1 as MNHEY and CDR2 as SVGAGI. The CDR3 DNA reads TGTGCCAGCAGTCTCAATACCGATCAGCCCCAGCATTTT. Its translation: CASSLNTDQPQHF.

The chain couples TRBV10-3 to TRBJ1-2; TRBD1 aligns across 11 bases. This CDR3 is built from 15 residues. In germline, CDR1 is ENHRY, CDR2 SYGVKD. V trimming: 5 bases; J trimming: 3 bases; junction bases outside the gene matches: 5. In nucleotides, the CDR3 is TGTGCCATCAGTAGAGGACAGGGGGCGGACTATGGCTACACCTTC. It specifies CAISRGQGADYGYTF.

The chain employs TRBV9 and TRBJ2-1; weak D call: TRBD2 (5 bases). CDR1 SGDLS and CDR2 YYNGEE come from the germline V gene. With 1 base removed from V and 0 bases from J, the gap between germline ends came to 8 bases. The CDR3 runs to 15 residues. The CDR3 DNA sequence: TGTGCCAGCAGCGTAATGGGGAGCTCCTACAATGAGCAGTTCTTC. This encodes CASSVMGSSYNEQFF.

This clone came up a few times. This sequence joins TRBV10-2 and TRBJ2-7; D may be TRBD2 (5 bases). There are 16 residues in the CDR3. Per germline, CDR1 WSHSY and CDR2 SAAADI. V was cut by 4 bases and J by 0 bases, with 16 bases left in between. CDR3 DNA sequence: TGCGCCAGCAGTGGGTTGGACTTCCAAAGCTCCTACGAGCAGTACTTC. Its translation is CASSGLDFQSSYEQYF.

The sample holds one count of this clone. V is TRBV6-1 and J is TRBJ2-4, with TRBD1 identical over 11 bases. Germline values: CDR1 MNHNS, CDR2 SASEGT. The V gene end was trimmed by 5 bases and the J gene end by 6 bases; junction bases not matched to a gene: 6. This CDR3 is built from 15 residues. The CDR3 DNA is TGTGCCAGCAGTACTGGGGGACAGGGGGTAAACATTCAGTACTTC. It is translated as CASSTGGQGVNIQYF.

Only a few counts were recorded for this clone. The CDR3 bases are TGTGCCAGCAGCTTAGAAGGCCAGCCCCAGCATTTT. Translation gives CASSLEGQPQHF. V is TRBV11-2 and J is TRBJ1-5; D is unclear. The length of the CDR3 is 12 residues. Germline V gives CDR1 SGHAT, CDR2 FQNNGV. The germline V and J ends were trimmed by 0 bases and 7 bases, with 4 bases remaining between them. Full variable domain (remainder filled in from reference TRBV11-2 and TRBJ1-5): EAGVAQSPRYKIIEKRQSVAFWCNPISGHATLYWYQQILGQGPKLLIQFQNNGVVDDSQLPKDRFSAERLKGVDSTLKIQPAKLEDSAVYLCASSLEGQPQHFGDGTRLSIL.

The genes are TRBV18 and TRBJ2-3; perhaps D is TRBD1 or TRBD2 (5 bases each). CDR3 size: 19 residues. CDR1 and CDR2 (germline): KGHSH, LQKENI. V dropped 5 bases and J dropped 2 bases, with 26 bases sitting between them. CDR3 DNA: TGTGCCAGCTCATCCCAGGGTCTCGCTAGAGGAGGACCCACAGATACGCAGTATTTT. Its protein is CASSSQGLARGGPTDTQYF.

V usage is TRBV28 and J usage is TRBJ2-2; TRBD2 aligns across 10 bases. CDR1 is MDHEN and CDR2 is SYDVKM in the germline V gene. The J segment lost 5 bases and the V segment lost 2 bases, leaving 2 bases of the junction unmatched. CDR3 length equals 15 residues. The CDR3 is CASSLASGRTGELFF. CDR3 coding DNA: TGTGCCAGCAGTTTAGCTAGCGGGAGAACCGGGGAGCTGTTTTTT.

The gene calls are TRBV10-1 and TRBJ2-5; the D gene is possibly TRBD1 (6 bases). Germline V gene data show CDR1 as WNHNN and CDR2 as SYGVQD (reference sequence). The CDR3 covers 16 residues. The V end lost 0 bases, the J end lost 1 base, and 12 bases lay between the germline ends. CDR3 region: CASSESTGTSQETQYF. In DNA form, the CDR3 reads TGCGCCAGCAGTGAGTCGACAGGAACCTCCCAAGAGACCCAGTACTTC.